This entry lists 10 T cell receptor beta chains sequenced from one sample in a study of spatial heterogeneity in lung cancer. Time point of the sample: blood at routine non-recurrence follow-up after resection. One entry per CDR3 protein, called by TCRdb with MiXCR from the 5' RACE reads. The sample records 55,000 to 75,000 distinct CDR3 sequences, about 8.2% being singletons. The sequences come from PBMCs, collected at follow-up. These TCRs come from a female donor with early-stage non-small cell lung cancer.

In its sample, this clonotype was seen many times. J is TRBJ2-1 and V is TRBV18, with TRBD1 as a possible D gene (5 bases). CDR3 length: 16 residues. The V end was cut by 2 bases, the J end by 0 bases, with 11 bases between. Germline CDR1 is KGHSH and CDR2 is LQKENI. For the CDR3, the DNA is TGTGCCAGCTCACCAGCGACAGACAGCTCCTACAATGAGCAGTTCTTC. Its translation: CASSPATDSSYNEQFF.

In this sample, this clonotype turned up many times. V and J are TRBV6-5 and TRBJ2-2; D assignment may be TRBD1 or TRBD2 (7 bases each). Germline loops: CDR1 MNHEY, CDR2 SVGAGI. The CDR3 runs 14 residues. V lost 7 bases and J 6 bases, leaving 15 bases between the germline ends. The CDR3 is CASTPSGGAGELFF. CDR3 bases: TGTGCCAGCACCCCTTCAGGGGGGGCCGGGGAGCTGTTTTTT.

This clonotype was counted only a few times. The chain combines TRBV7-8 with TRBJ2-3, with D tentatively TRBD2 (5 bases). Germline lookup yields CDR1 SGHVS and CDR2 FQNEAQ. The V end lost 7 bases, the J end lost 3 bases, and 14 bases lay between the germline ends. The CDR3 totals 14 residues. CDR3 DNA sequence: TGTGCCAGCAAAAACACCGGGATGACAGATACGCAGTATTTT. Protein product: CASKNTGMTDTQYF.

Comments on this clonotype: The junction and the germline gene differ at one end; a read error may be behind it. V and J are TRBV7-9 and TRBJ2-7, with D perhaps TRBD1 (6 bases). This CDR3 is built from 15 residues. The germline V gene has CDR1 SEHNR and CDR2 FQNEAQ (reference sequence). The CDR3 spells CAGSSFQTGSYEQYF. The CDR3 DNA sequence: TGTGCCGGCAGCTCTTTCCAGACAGGATCCTACGAGCAGTACTTC.

This clonotype was counted many times. The chain is built from TRBV6-6 and TRBJ1-6; TRBD1 might be the D (5 bases). Germline loops: CDR1 MNHNY, CDR2 SVGAGI (reference sequence). The CDR3 extends over 17 amino acids. Deletions cut 2 bases from V and 1 base from J, with 12 bases between. CDR3 in DNA: TGTGCCAGCAGTTACGGGCGACAGCTATCCTATAATTCACCCCTCCACTTT. Amino acid sequence: CASSYGRQLSYNSPLHF.

The gene calls are TRBV6-2 or TRBV6-3 and TRBJ2-2; D unresolved. Germline V gene data show CDR1 as MNHEY and CDR2 as SVGEGT. The CDR3 consists of 14 residues. The V end lost 0 bases, the J end lost 1 base, and 3 bases lay between the germline ends. The CDR3 sequence: CASSYSENTGELFF. DNA for the CDR3: TGTGCCAGCAGTTACTCTGAGAACACCGGGGAGCTGTTTTTT.

This clonotype was counted ten times or more. The chain has TRBV7-6 and TRBJ2-7; 11 bases fit TRBD1. J lost 1 base, V lost 5 bases, and 7 bases had no gene match. The germline gives CDR1 SGHVS, CDR2 FNYEAQ. The CDR3 spans 16 residues. CDR3 protein: CASSTGQGALSYEQYF. DNA of the CDR3: TGTGCCAGCAGCACCGGACAGGGGGCTTTATCCTACGAGCAGTACTTC.

This clonotype was detected ten times or more. V usage is TRBV18 and J usage is TRBJ2-5; TRBD2 might be the D (6 bases). CDR3 size: 14 residues. CDR1 KGHSH and CDR2 LQKENI come from the germline V gene. Trimming took off 3 bases at V and 3 bases at J, with 11 bases between the two ends. The CDR3 region has the DNA TGTGCCAGCTCACCGGGGACGGGAGAAGAGACCCAGTACTTC. It is translated as CASSPGTGEETQYF.

This clonotype was found many times. CDR3 DNA: TGCGCCAGCAGTTCGAACACCGGGGAGCTGTTTTTT. It encodes CASSSNTGELFF. The rearrangement uses TRBV5-1 and TRBJ2-2; D is uncertain. Germline V lookup: CDR1 SGHRS, CDR2 YFSETQ. V was trimmed by 5 bases and J by 0 bases, leaving 2 bases between them. The CDR3 totals 12 residues.

This clonotype was observed many times. The V gene is TRBV15, the J gene TRBJ2-1, with D unclear. Trimming pared 0 bases from V and 4 bases from J, leaving 7 bases between. This CDR3 contains 14 residues. Germline V CDR1 and CDR2: LNHNV, YYDKDF (reference sequence). CDR3 loop: CATSRDSAYNEQFF. The CDR3 bases are TGTGCCACCAGCAGAGATTCGGCGTACAATGAGCAGTTCTTC.